Included here is one TCR beta chain sequence, with context. This sample stems from a study of CD8+ T cells in alopecia areata. cDNA serving as the sequencing template came from extracted, reverse transcribed RNA. Assay used: immunoSEQ multiplex PCR; TCRdb lists only in-frame clones, some missing. The sample lists roughly 59,000 clones; 40% to 50% were seen once. The V end lost 3 bases, the J end lost 0 bases, and 12 bases lay between the germline ends. The germline CDR1 and CDR2 sequences are SNHLY and FYNNEI. This CDR3 is built from 15 residues. The source of this sequence is a human donor with alopecia areata. This chain links TRBV2 with TRBJ2-7; tentatively, D is TRBD1 or TRBD2 (5 bases each). Sample: CD8+ T cells sorted from blood, taken at week 0. The CDR3 spells CASSDIGDPSYEQYF. Here the CDR3 DNA reads TGTGCCAGCAGTGATATCGGGGACCCCTCCTACGAGCAGTACTTC.